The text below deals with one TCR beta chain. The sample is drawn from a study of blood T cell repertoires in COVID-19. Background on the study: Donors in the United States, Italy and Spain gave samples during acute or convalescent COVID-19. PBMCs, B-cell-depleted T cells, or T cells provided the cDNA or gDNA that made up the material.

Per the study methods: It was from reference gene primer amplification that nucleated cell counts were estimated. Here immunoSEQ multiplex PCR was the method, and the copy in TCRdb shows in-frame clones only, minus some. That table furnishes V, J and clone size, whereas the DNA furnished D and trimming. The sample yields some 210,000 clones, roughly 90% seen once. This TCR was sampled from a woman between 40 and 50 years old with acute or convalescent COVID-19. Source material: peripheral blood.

CDR3 bases: TGTGCCTGGAGTGTAGGGGCCCGGGCCCAAGAGACCCAGTACTTC. Encoded protein: CAWSVGARAQETQYF. The genes are TRBV30 and TRBJ2-5, with D perhaps matching TRBD1 (5 bases). This CDR3 has 15 amino acids. Germline values: CDR1 GTSNPN, CDR2 SVGIG (reference sequence). Trimming pared 0 bases from V and 1 base from J, leaving 12 bases between.